This TCR beta chain stems from a study of immune cell composition in non-small cell lung cancer. Comment on this clone: Its target is not known.

The repertoire was sequenced with immunoSEQ multiplex PCR; TCRdb's copy has only in-frame clones and lacks some. The data contain 5,500 to 7,000 clones, just under 80% of them singletons. Whole-study results and caveats: Lung squamous cell carcinoma tumours had significantly higher top 10 clone scores and productive clonality than lung adenocarcinoma.

The CDR3 length is 14 residues. Trimming shortened V by 5 bases and J by 1 base, and 11 bases separated the two germline ends. CDR1 is LNHDA and CDR2 is SQIVND in the germline V gene (reference sequence). The TCR originated in a human donor with non-small cell lung cancer. V and J are TRBV19 and TRBJ1-1, with D tentatively TRBD1 (5 bases). Sequencing was done on a sample of lung tumor tissue. Written as DNA, the CDR3 is TGTGCCAGTAGTGTACTTCAGGGGAACACTGAAGCTTTCTTT. Encoded protein: CASSVLQGNTEAFF.